These 32 T cell receptor beta chains came from one sample sequenced in a study of early T cells in non-severe SARS-CoV-2 infection. One entry per CDR3 protein, called by TCRdb with MiXCR from the 5' RACE reads. There are more than 55,000 distinct CDR3 sequences in the sample; about 12% occur only once, and 4.4% lies in the top ten. The sequenced material came from whole blood. The receptors were sampled from an adult who was a healthcare worker with PCR-confirmed SARS-CoV-2 infection or an uninfected control (not recorded which).

A note on this clonotype: It may be a read error: a sequence one base away is much more abundant. The gene calls are TRBV2 and TRBJ2-5; the D gene could be TRBD1 or TRBD2 (5 bases each). Germline CDR1 SNHLY, CDR2 FYNNEI. V lost 5 bases, J lost 2 bases, and 9 bases lay in between. The CDR3 has 13 amino acids. CDR3: CASSPGRQETQYF. The CDR3, as DNA: TGTGCCAGCAGTCCGGGACGGCAAGAGACCCAGTACTTC.

This clonotype has a count of ten or more. The chain recombines TRBV20-1 with TRBJ2-3; TRBD2 matches at 8 bases. V shed 3 bases and J 5 bases; nucleotides not matched to a gene: 4. Germline assignment: CDR1 DFQATT and CDR2 SNEGSKA (reference sequence). The CDR3 length is 13 residues. The CDR3 is CSASKRERDTQYF. The CDR3 nucleotides are TGCAGTGCTAGCAAGCGGGAGAGAGATACGCAGTATTTT.

This clonotype was detected once. The genes are TRBV6-2 or TRBV6-3 and TRBJ2-3; D uncertain. The CDR3 sequence is 14 residues long. Trimming took off 7 bases at V and 1 base at J, with 12 bases between the two ends. CDR1 MNHEY and CDR2 SVGEGT come from the germline V gene. The CDR3 reads CASKQEFGTDTQYF. CDR3 DNA: TGTGCCAGCAAGCAAGAATTCGGCACAGATACGCAGTATTTT.

The gene calls are TRBV4-2 and TRBJ1-3; D call uncertain. This CDR3 region has 16 residues. Germline V gene sequence: CDR1 LGHNA, CDR2 YNFKEQ. The V end lost 0 bases, the J end lost 2 bases, and 11 bases lay between the germline ends. This chain's CDR3 is CASSQERRTTGNTIYF. CDR3 nucleotides: TGTGCCAGCAGCCAAGAAAGGAGAACCACTGGAAACACCATATATTTT.

For this clonotype: With a much larger clone just one base away, this may be a read error. The chain recombines TRBV6-6 with TRBJ1-1; no reliable D call. This CDR3 contains 14 residues. Trimming shortened V by 7 bases and J by 8 bases, and 20 bases separated the two germline ends. Germline V gene lookup returns CDR1 MNHNY and CDR2 SVGAGI (reference sequence). CDR3 bases: TGTGCCAGCACCTTGACAAGCAATGTTGGAGAAGCTTTCTTT. Its protein product is CASTLTSNVGEAFF.

This clonotype has ten or more counts. V usage is TRBV10-1 and J usage is TRBJ2-5; D may match TRBD1 or TRBD2 (6 bases each). Germline CDR1 WNHNN, CDR2 SYGVQD (reference sequence). Trimming left V 0 bases short and J 4 bases short, with 12 bases between. The CDR3 loop spans 15 amino acids. As DNA, the CDR3 is TGCGCCAGCAGTGAGTCGCTCGGGGGCGGAGAGACCCAGTACTTC. Translated, it gives CASSESLGGGETQYF.

This clonotype was found once. This may come from a read error, since a much larger clone is one base off. The rearrangement uses TRBV7-3 and TRBJ2-5, with D uncertain. Germline CDR1 reads SGHTA; CDR2 reads FQGTGA. The CDR3 runs to 13 residues. V lost 2 bases to trimming and J lost 5 bases, with 9 bases between them. CDR3 residues: CASSLAPRETQYF. CDR3 nucleotide sequence: TGTGCCAGCAGCTTAGCCCCGAGGGAGACCCAGTACTTC.

Comment on this clonotype: An end of the junction differs from the germline gene, which may be a read error. CDR3: CASRLDRGGSGYTF. The CDR3 bases are TGCGCCAGCAGATTGGACAGGGGAGGTAGTGGCTACACCTTC. This chain links TRBV5-1 with TRBJ1-2; 9 bases fit TRBD1. Germline V gives CDR1 SGHRS, CDR2 YFSETQ. The CDR3 is 14 amino acids.

This clonotype occurred many times. The rearrangement uses TRBV6-1 and TRBJ1-5; 9 nucleotides agree with TRBD1. The junction had 6 bases not matched to a gene; V was cut back by 7 bases and J by 2 bases. The germline CDR1 and CDR2 sequences are MNHNS and SASEGT. CDR3 length: 15 amino acids. The CDR3 DNA follows: TGTGCCAGCATACAGGGGGCAGGCGGCAATCAGCCCCAGCATTTT. Translating gives CASIQGAGGNQPQHF.

With respect to this clonotype: A much larger clone differs by one base, so this may be a read error. As the CDR3 is not closed by the conserved phenylalanine or tryptophan, this likely results from a read error. The rearrangement joins TRBV2 to TRBJ2-3; weak D call: TRBD2 (5 bases). The germline gives CDR1 SNHLY, CDR2 FYNNEI. Trimming took 11 bases from V and 4 from J, leaving 16 bases between them. The CDR3 has 13 amino acids. DNA of the CDR3: TGTGCCGGCGGAATTGAGGGAGCAGATACGCAGTATTCT. Its translation: CAGGIEGADTQYS.

This chain connects TRBV29-1 to TRBJ1-2, with D possibly being TRBD1 (5 bases). Trimming shortened V by 5 bases and J by 4 bases, and 20 bases separated the two germline ends. The CDR3 runs 15 residues. Per germline, CDR1 SQVTM and CDR2 ANQGSEA. The CDR3, as DNA: TGCAGCGTTTTTACCGGGCAGAGTCAGGGCTATGGCTACACCTTC. It encodes CSVFTGQSQGYGYTF.

At least ten counts were recorded for this clonotype. The rearrangement links TRBV12-3 or TRBV12-4 to TRBJ2-3; D might be TRBD1 or TRBD2, each matching 5 bases. V gave up 6 bases and J gave up 0 bases, with 13 bases separating them. The CDR3 spans 15 residues. CDR3 region: CASRPGTASTDTQYF. CDR3 sequence (DNA): TGTGCCAGCAGGCCGGGGACGGCGAGCACAGATACGCAGTATTTT.

In this sample, this clonotype turned up a few times. The chain has TRBV4-1 and TRBJ1-4; no firm D call. The CDR3 runs to 14 residues. Germline CDR1 MGHRA, CDR2 YSYEKL. The V gene lost 3 bases and the J gene lost 3 bases, with 8 bases spanning the gap. CDR3 sequence reads: CASSQPGPNEKLFF. As DNA, the CDR3 is TGCGCCAGCAGCCAGCCGGGCCCTAATGAAAAACTGTTTTTT.

This clonotype has a handful of counts. V gene TRBV29-1 combines with J gene TRBJ1-1; TRBD1 is a possible D gene (5 bases). CDR3 size: 13 residues. Trimming took off 7 bases at V and 1 base at J, with 13 bases between the two ends. Germline V gene lookup returns CDR1 SQVTM and CDR2 ANQGSEA. CDR3 bases: TGCAGCGGATCGCGCCAGGGGAACACTGAAGCTTTCTTT. It yields the protein CSGSRQGNTEAFF.

The rearrangement links TRBV18 to TRBJ1-4; no firm D call. Germline assignment: CDR1 KGHSH and CDR2 LQKENI. This CDR3 is built from 16 residues. Trimming cost V 2 bases and J 0 bases, with 10 bases left between them. CDR3 sequence reads: CASSPSMQSTNEKLFF. The CDR3 DNA follows: TGTGCCAGCTCACCATCCATGCAGTCAACTAATGAAAAACTGTTTTTT. Combining the CDR3 with reference TRBV18 and TRBJ1-4 gives the whole variable domain NAGVMQNPRHLVRRRGQEARLRCSPMKGHSHVYWYRQLPEEGLKFMVYLQKENIIDESGMPKERFSAEFPKEGPSILRIQQVVRGDSAAYFCASSPSMQSTNEKLFFGSGTQLSVL.

The gene calls are TRBV7-2 and TRBJ2-2; no clear D. Germline V lookup: CDR1 SGHTA, CDR2 FQGNSA. The CDR3 has 14 amino acids. V was clipped by 7 bases and J by 0 bases, with 9 bases between them. In DNA form, the CDR3 reads TGTGCCAGCAAGGCACCGGCGAACACCGGGGAGCTGTTTTTT. The encoded protein is CASKAPANTGELFF. Drawing the rest from reference TRBV7-2 and TRBJ2-2, the complete variable domain is GAGVSQSPSNKVTEKGKDVELRCDPISGHTALYWYRQSLGQGLEFLIYFQGNSAPDKSGLPSDRFSAERTGGSVSTLTIQRTQQEDSAVYLCASKAPANTGELFFGEGSRLTVL.

The chain employs TRBV3-1 and TRBJ2-7; no firm D call. From germline, CDR1 is LGHDT and CDR2 YNNKEL (reference sequence). This CDR3 has 15 residues. Between the trimmed V and J ends, which lost 3 bases and 2 bases, there was a span of 14 bases. CDR3 loop: CASSQRVEGTYEQYF. For the CDR3, the DNA is TGTGCCAGCAGCCAGAGAGTAGAAGGAACCTACGAGCAGTACTTC.

This clonotype was seen more than once but under ten times. Given a much more abundant clone one base away, this may be a read error. The rearrangement links TRBV9 to TRBJ2-3, with D possibly TRBD1 on 5 matching bases. The CDR3 has 16 residues. Germline CDR1 and CDR2: SGDLS and YYNGEE. The CDR3 region is CASSVEYRGLTDTQFF. The CDR3 DNA follows: TGTGCCAGCAGCGTAGAGTATAGGGGTCTCACAGATACGCAGTTTTTT. The entire variable domain, with the rest obtained from reference TRBV9 and TRBJ2-3, is as follows: DSGVTQTPKHLITATGQRVTLRCSPRSGDLSVYWYQQSLDQGLQFLIQYYNGEERAKGNILERFSAQQFPDLHSELNLSSLELGDSALYFCASSVEYRGLTDTQFFGPGTRLTVL.

This clonotype was seen more than once but under ten times. This CDR3 is CASSVRGALFTDTQYF. CDR3 DNA: TGTGCCAGCAGCGTCCGGGGGGCCCTGTTCACAGATACGCAGTATTTT. The rearrangement links TRBV9 to TRBJ2-3; perhaps TRBD2 as D (7 bases). This CDR3 has 16 residues. Germline V gives CDR1 SGDLS, CDR2 YYNGEE. The ends were cut back, 2 bases at V and 2 bases at J, with 15 bases in the middle.

This clonotype came up a few times. V usage is TRBV5-5 and J usage is TRBJ1-5; 8 bases line up with TRBD1. V gave up 3 bases and J gave up 5 bases; unmatched junction bases: 7. The CDR3 length is 15 residues. Germline V gives CDR1 SGHKS, CDR2 YYEKEE (reference sequence). Here the CDR3 reads CASSSGTGDDQPQHF. The CDR3 DNA is TGTGCCAGCAGCTCTGGGACAGGAGACGATCAGCCCCAGCATTTT.

This clonotype was found a few times. The V gene is TRBV28, the J gene TRBJ2-3; 8 nucleotides agree with TRBD1. The V gene end was trimmed by 5 bases and the J gene end by 3 bases; junction bases not matched to a gene: 4. The CDR3 has 14 amino acids. Per the germline V gene, CDR1 is MDHEN and CDR2 is SYDVKM. The CDR3 sequence: CASSPQGATDTQYF. CDR3 DNA: TGTGCCAGCAGTCCCCAGGGGGCGACAGATACGCAGTATTTT.

This clonotype was counted many times. The rearrangement uses TRBV5-1 and TRBJ1-5, with 7 bases that match TRBD1. With V trimmed by 4 bases and J by 6 bases, 7 bases remained unmatched. Germline-derived CDR1 and CDR2 are SGHRS and YFSETQ. The CDR3 is 14 residues long. CDR3 sequence: CASSLEGAGQPQHF. CDR3 nucleotides: TGCGCCAGCAGCCTGGAGGGGGCGGGTCAGCCCCAGCATTTT.

The V call is TRBV6-6, the J call TRBJ2-1; 12 bases map to TRBD2. J was trimmed by 8 bases and V by 7 bases; bases with no gene match: 6. The germline CDR1 and CDR2 sequences are MNHNY and SVGAGI (reference sequence). The CDR3 spans 14 residues. The CDR3 region has the DNA TGTGCCAGCATTGGACTAGCGGGATTCTATGAGCAGTTCTTC. Protein sequence: CASIGLAGFYEQFF.

This clonotype was picked up many times. V is TRBV10-1 and J is TRBJ2-1; 9 bases are shared with TRBD2. This CDR3 region has 14 residues. V trimming: 4 bases; J trimming: 7 bases; junction bases outside the gene matches: 5. Germline-derived CDR1 and CDR2 are WNHNN and SYGVQD (reference sequence). The CDR3 protein is CASSGALAGNEQFF. Here the CDR3 DNA reads TGCGCCAGCAGTGGGGCCCTAGCGGGGAATGAGCAGTTCTTC.

This clonotype has just a few counts. The chain joins TRBV12-3 or TRBV12-4 to TRBJ2-1; weak D call: TRBD2 (7 bases). The CDR3 runs to 14 residues. Trimming removed 6 bases at V and 9 bases at J, with 18 bases between. The CDR3 nucleotides read TGTGCCAGCAGCCGGGGGGCCCCGGTGGGTGAGCAGTTCTTC. Its translation is CASSRGAPVGEQFF.

Regarding this clonotype: A much larger clone lies one base from this, so it may be a read error. Likely a read error: the CDR3 ends without its conserved phenylalanine or tryptophan. V gene TRBV24-1 combines with J gene TRBJ2-1; D possibly matches TRBD1 or TRBD2 (7 bases each). Germline V gene sequence: CDR1 KGHDR, CDR2 SFDVKD. The V end was cut by 0 bases, the J end by 10 bases, with 15 bases between. The CDR3 has 15 residues. Here the CDR3 reads CATSDLAGGAVEQFL. CDR3 DNA sequence: TGTGCCACCAGTGATTTGGCAGGGGGGGCAGTCGAGCAGTTCCTC.

A few counts support this clonotype. The rearrangement links TRBV12-3 or TRBV12-4 to TRBJ2-2; D not certain. V was trimmed by 3 bases and J by 4 bases, leaving 9 bases between them. This CDR3 spans 14 amino acids. The CDR3 reads CASSFWGSTGELFF. The CDR3 bases are TGTGCCAGCAGTTTTTGGGGTTCCACCGGGGAGCTGTTTTTT.

This clonotype occurred a few times. The CDR3: CASSVGQINQPQHF. The CDR3 DNA reads TGTGCCAGCAGTGTCGGGCAGATCAATCAGCCCCAGCATTTT. The chain couples TRBV6-4 to TRBJ1-5; D ambiguous. The CDR3 spans 14 residues. Germline lookup yields CDR1 MRHNA and CDR2 SNTAGT. V shed 4 bases and J shed 3 bases, with 10 bases lying between them.

This clonotype was found many times. V gene TRBV7-2 combines with J gene TRBJ1-4, with D hard to call. Trimming took 5 bases from V and 0 from J, leaving 4 bases between them. Germline lookup yields CDR1 SGHTA and CDR2 FQGNSA. The CDR3 consists of 13 residues. CDR3 coding DNA: TGTGCCAGCAGCAGGGCAACTAATGAAAAACTGTTTTTT. Its protein product is CASSRATNEKLFF.

This clonotype was seen repeatedly, ten times or more. V gene TRBV7-2 combines with J gene TRBJ1-2; TRBD1 might be the D (5 bases). The CDR3 contains 14 residues. Trimming stripped 7 bases from V and 4 bases from J, with 16 bases between. Germline loops: CDR1 SGHTA, CDR2 FQGNSA. The CDR3 sequence is CASNPTGVGYGYTF. CDR3 nucleotide sequence: TGTGCCAGCAACCCAACGGGGGTCGGCTATGGCTACACCTTC.

Concerning this clonotype: A much larger clone lies a single base off, so this may be a read error. The rearrangement uses TRBV5-1 and TRBJ1-2; D unresolved. This CDR3 spans 14 amino acids. Trimming cost V 0 bases and J 4 bases, with 10 bases left between them. Germline loops: CDR1 SGHRS, CDR2 YFSETQ. Here the CDR3 reads CASSLDSVRYGYTF. The CDR3 nucleotides read TGCGCCAGCAGCTTGGACTCAGTCCGCTATGGCTACACCTTC.

This clonotype came up a few times. The CDR3 loop is CASSGGLEVSGANVLTF. CDR3 coding DNA: TGTGCCAGCAGTGGCGGTCTTGAAGTCTCTGGGGCCAACGTCCTGACTTTC. The chain joins TRBV2 to TRBJ2-6; unclear D gene. The V gene lost 4 bases and the J gene lost 0 bases, with 13 bases spanning the gap. This CDR3 contains 17 residues. Germline V gives CDR1 SNHLY, CDR2 FYNNEI.